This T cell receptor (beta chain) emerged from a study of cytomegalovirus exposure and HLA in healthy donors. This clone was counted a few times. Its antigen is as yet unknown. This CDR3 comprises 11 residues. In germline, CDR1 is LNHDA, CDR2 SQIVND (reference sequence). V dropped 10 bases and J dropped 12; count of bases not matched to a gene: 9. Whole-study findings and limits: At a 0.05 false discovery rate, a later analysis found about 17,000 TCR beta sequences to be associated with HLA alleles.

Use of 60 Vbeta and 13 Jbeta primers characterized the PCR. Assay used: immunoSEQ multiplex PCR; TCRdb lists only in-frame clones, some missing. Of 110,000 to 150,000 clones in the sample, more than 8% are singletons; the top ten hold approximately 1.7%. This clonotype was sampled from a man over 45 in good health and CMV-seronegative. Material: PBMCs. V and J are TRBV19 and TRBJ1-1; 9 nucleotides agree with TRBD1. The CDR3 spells CATSTGQGTFF. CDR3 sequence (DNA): TGTGCCACCTCCACCGGACAGGGGACTTTCTTT.